The entry below describes one T cell receptor (beta chain). V was shortened by 4 bases and J by 6 bases, with 17 bases between the two germline ends. This CDR3 has 15 residues. This specimen belongs to a study of identical twins. cDNA molecules carried unique molecular identifiers, and template switching added a universal primer site. A single record per CDR3 protein comes from TCRdb applying MiXCR to the 5' RACE reads. This sample has some 760,000 distinct CDR3 sequences; about 20% occur once, and the top ten carry about an eighth. The sample was also linked to a second study, of T cells expressing NK-cell markers.

The TCR originated in a woman aged 18 to 35 in good health. The chain carries TRBV12-3 or TRBV12-4 and TRBJ2-3, with a tentative D call TRBD1 (6 bases). Sequenced sample: PBMCs. The CDR3 sequence is CASSSQQGRGDTQYF. CDR3 coding DNA: TGTGCCAGCAGTTCCCAACAGGGAAGGGGGGATACGCAGTATTTT.